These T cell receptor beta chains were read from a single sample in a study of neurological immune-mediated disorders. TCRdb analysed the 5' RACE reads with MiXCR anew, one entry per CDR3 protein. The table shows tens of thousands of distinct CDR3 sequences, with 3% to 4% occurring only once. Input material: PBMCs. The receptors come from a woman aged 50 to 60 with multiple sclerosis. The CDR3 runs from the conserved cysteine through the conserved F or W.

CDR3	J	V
CSANSGPRKTQNF	TRBJ1-5	TRBV20-1
CASSLAPEGPLYGYTF	TRBJ1-2	TRBV5-1
CASSETAGQRELFF	TRBJ2-2	TRBV6-1
CASSRDRIYEQYF	TRBJ2-7	TRBV4-3
CASSVFTEETQYF	TRBJ2-5	TRBV9
CASSQDSRGSERVQYF	TRBJ2-7	TRBV4-1
CASSFQGTDTQYF	TRBJ2-3	TRBV27
CASSWGTGGGNEQFF	TRBJ2-1	TRBV5-1
CASSQDLGRNQYF	TRBJ2-7	TRBV3-1
CASSVEASGVSYEQYF	TRBJ2-7	TRBV9
CASSLARGPYEQYF	TRBJ2-7	TRBV5-1
CASSENTEAFF	TRBJ1-1	TRBV25-1
CASRKHPGTGASSTDTQYF	TRBJ2-3	TRBV12-3/TRBV12-4
CASSFQGAYEQYF	TRBJ2-7	TRBV5-1
CARPDRGGGYTF	TRBJ1-2	TRBV12-3/TRBV12-4
CASSPHLGIASYNEQFF	TRBJ2-1	TRBV7-8
CSATRDVNSGANVLTF	TRBJ2-6	TRBV29-1
CASSANTEAFF	TRBJ1-1	TRBV5-6
CASSARNIQYF	TRBJ2-4	TRBV10-2
CASGYTGTGWEKLFF	TRBJ1-4	TRBV5-1
CASSQSGDTYNEQFF	TRBJ2-1	TRBV4-1
CASSWPGQGFDEQFF	TRBJ2-1	TRBV5-8
CSARTGGDEKLFF	TRBJ1-4	TRBV20-1
CASSFGVSYNEQFF	TRBJ2-1	TRBV19
CASSQVEGAVEAFF	TRBJ1-1	TRBV4-3
CASSAGFLVYGYTF	TRBJ1-2	TRBV28